Listed here are 27 T cell receptor beta chains from one sample, sequenced in a study of shared T cell receptors in the human thymus. TCRdb's copy holds only in-frame clones and misses some; the assay was immunoSEQ multiplex PCR. The data show some 700,000 clones, with roughly 85% seen just once and around 0.0094% held by the top ten. The sample was also linked to a second study, of human thymus T cells.

The sample was thymocytes. These receptors originate from a girl less than two years old with a congenital heart defect.

The chain has TRBV28 and TRBJ1-2, with D perhaps matching TRBD1 (5 bases). Per the germline V gene, CDR1 is MDHEN and CDR2 is SYDVKM. CDR3 length: 17 residues. V dropped 7 bases and J dropped 5 bases, with 26 bases sitting between them. This CDR3 reads CASNPRPIPGVLYGYTF. The DNA for the CDR3 is TGTGCCAGCAACCCTAGGCCTATACCGGGGGTCCTATATGGCTACACCTTC.

This rearrangement joins TRBV15 to TRBJ1-5; TRBD1 matches at 11 bases. Looked up from germline, CDR1 is LNHNV and CDR2 is YYDKDF (reference sequence). The V segment lost 2 bases and the J segment 0 bases; nucleotides outside the gene matches: 12. The CDR3 totals 20 residues. The CDR3 loop reads CATSRIRGQGALNSNQPQHF. The CDR3 DNA sequence: TGTGCCACCAGCAGAATCCGCGGACAGGGGGCCCTGAATAGCAATCAGCCCCAGCATTTT.

The chain carries TRBV29-1 and TRBJ2-5; 11 nucleotides match TRBD1. Germline V gene lookup returns CDR1 SQVTM and CDR2 ANQGSEA. CDR3 length equals 11 residues. The J segment lost 7 bases and the V segment lost 7 bases, leaving 2 bases of the junction unmatched. This CDR3 reads CSAGTGGTQYF. The CDR3 coding sequence is TGCAGCGCCGGGACAGGGGGGACCCAGTACTTC.

This clone appeared a single time. This chain uses TRBV5-4 with TRBJ1-5, with D maybe TRBD1 (6 bases). The ends were cut back, 0 bases at V and 6 bases at J, with 7 bases in the middle. Germline V lookup: CDR1 SGHNT, CDR2 YYREEE (reference sequence). CDR3 length equals 13 residues. CDR3 DNA sequence: TGTGCCAGCAGCTTGGGGGGGCTTCAGCCCCAGCATTTT. Translated, it gives CASSLGGLQPQHF. The full variable domain, with the rest looked up from reference TRBV5-4 and TRBJ1-5, is ETGVTQSPTHLIKTRGQQVTLRCSSQSGHNTVSWYQQALGQGPQFIFQYYREEENGRGNFPPRFSGLQFPNYSSELNVNALELDDSALYLCASSLGGLQPQHFGDGTRLSIL.

This chain uses TRBV6-6 with TRBJ1-5; D remains ambiguous. The V gene lost 4 bases and the J gene lost 6 bases, with 10 bases spanning the gap. This CDR3 contains 13 residues. Germline lookup yields CDR1 MNHNY and CDR2 SVGAGI (reference sequence). CDR3 nucleotide sequence: TGTGCCAGCAGTTCCGTTGCGAGTCAGCCCCAGCATTTT. Its translation is CASSSVASQPQHF.

This chain links TRBV5-1 with TRBJ2-3; 14 nucleotides align to TRBD2. J lost 2 bases, V lost 4 bases, and 9 bases had no gene match. CDR3 size: 18 residues. Germline CDR1 SGHRS, CDR2 YFSETQ. The CDR3 DNA is TGCGCCAGCAGCAAGGGACTAGCGGGGGCCGGGGACACAGATACGCAGTATTTT. Amino acids: CASSKGLAGAGDTDTQYF.

The V gene is TRBV15, the J gene TRBJ2-1, with TRBD2 as a possible D gene (5 bases). The germline V gene encodes CDR1 LNHNV and CDR2 YYDKDF (reference sequence). The CDR3 loop spans 18 amino acids. The V end lost 1 base, the J end lost 0 bases, and 16 bases lay between the germline ends. DNA of the CDR3: TGTGCCACCAGCAGAGGTTGGGTAGCGCTTGGCTCCTACAATGAGCAGTTCTTC. The encoded protein is CATSRGWVALGSYNEQFF.

This chain connects TRBV5-1 to TRBJ1-1, with D possibly matching TRBD1 (5 bases). Trimming cost V 5 bases and J 3 bases, with 17 bases left between them. The CDR3 consists of 15 residues. The germline gives CDR1 SGHRS, CDR2 YFSETQ. CDR3 DNA: TGCGCCAGCAGAGAGGCGGGGGGAGGAGACACTGAAGCTTTCTTT. Protein product: CASREAGGGDTEAFF.

The chain employs TRBV25-1 and TRBJ1-2; unclear D gene. There are 14 residues in the CDR3. Trimming shortened V by 3 bases and J by 3 bases, and 11 bases separated the two germline ends. The germline V gene encodes CDR1 MGHDK and CDR2 SYGVNS. The CDR3 coding sequence is TGTGCCAGCAGTGATTCCGAACTTGACTATGGCTACACCTTC. It encodes CASSDSELDYGYTF.

The chain links TRBV5-1 to TRBJ2-5; TRBD2 aligns across 7 bases. Germline V gives CDR1 SGHRS, CDR2 YFSETQ. Trimming cost V 4 bases and J 1 base; bases outside gene matches: 13. The CDR3 sequence is 17 residues long. The DNA of the CDR3 is TGCGCCAGCAGCCCGAGTTTCGGCGGGGGTGTCCAAGAGACCCAGTACTTC. Translating it yields CASSPSFGGGVQETQYF.

The chain links TRBV5-1 to TRBJ2-5; TRBD2 agrees at 9 bases. Germline V lookup: CDR1 SGHRS, CDR2 YFSETQ. This CDR3 region has 15 residues. V dropped 2 bases and J dropped 2; count of bases not matched to a gene: 4. In DNA, the CDR3 is TGCGCCAGCAGCTTACCGACTAGCGGACAAGAGACCCAGTACTTC. Its translation is CASSLPTSGQETQYF.

This clone was picked up a small number of times. The chain couples TRBV19 to TRBJ1-5; tentatively, D is TRBD1 (6 bases). There are 14 residues in the CDR3. Per the germline V gene, CDR1 is LNHDA and CDR2 is SQIVND (reference sequence). Trimming removed 6 bases at V and 3 bases at J, with 12 bases between. CDR3 residues: CASRSDRINQPQHF. In nucleotides, the CDR3 is TGTGCCAGTAGATCGGACAGAATCAATCAGCCCCAGCATTTT.

The V gene is TRBV6-1, the J gene TRBJ1-3; D is unresolved. The CDR3 runs to 13 residues. V dropped 7 bases and J dropped 3 bases, with 10 bases sitting between them. Germline V gives CDR1 MNHNS, CDR2 SASEGT. In DNA, the CDR3 is TGTGCCAGCATTAATCCCGGTGGAAACACCATATATTTT. Its translation is CASINPGGNTIYF.

The chain is built from TRBV6-5 and TRBJ2-5; no clear D. The CDR3 has 14 amino acids. V dropped 5 bases and J dropped 1 base, with 11 bases sitting between them. The germline CDR1 and CDR2 sequences are MNHEY and SVGAGI. The CDR3 here is CASSATEIQETQYF. CDR3 nucleotides: TGTGCCAGCAGTGCTACAGAGATCCAAGAGACCCAGTACTTC.

This clone was found once. The CDR3 DNA reads as TGTGCCAGCAGGCAACAGGGGGCATGTAACGAGCAGTACTTC. As protein: CASRQQGACNEQYF. The chain employs TRBV28 and TRBJ2-7; 9 bases agree with TRBD1. With V trimmed by 6 bases and J by 5 bases, 8 bases remained unmatched. The germline V gene has CDR1 MDHEN and CDR2 SYDVKM. The CDR3 is 14 residues long.

The rearrangement links TRBV5-4 to TRBJ2-2, with D tentatively TRBD1 (5 bases). The CDR3 has 16 residues. The germline V and J ends were trimmed by 6 bases and 4 bases, with 19 bases remaining between them. Per germline, CDR1 SGHNT and CDR2 YYREEE (reference sequence). CDR3 protein: CASTHSAGKGTGELFF. The CDR3 nucleotides are TGTGCCAGCACCCACTCTGCAGGGAAGGGCACCGGGGAGCTGTTTTTT.

This chain joins TRBV19 and TRBJ1-2; 7 bases match TRBD1. In germline, CDR1 is LNHDA, CDR2 SQIVND (reference sequence). This CDR3 is 12 amino acids long. The ends lost 4 bases at V and 12 bases at J; junction bases unmatched: 8. CDR3 in amino acids: CASSTDRTRNTF. CDR3 DNA sequence: TGTGCCAGTAGTACGGACAGGACAAGAAACACCTTC.

This chain joins TRBV7-9 and TRBJ1-1, with a possible D match to TRBD1 (5 bases). The CDR3 is 13 amino acids. Trimming pared 7 bases from V and 4 bases from J, leaving 13 bases between. Germline CDR1 and CDR2: SEHNR and FQNEAQ (reference sequence). CDR3 loop: CASTTGGGTEAFF. DNA of the CDR3: TGTGCCAGCACCACGGGGGGGGGCACTGAAGCTTTCTTT.

The genes are TRBV7-4 and TRBJ1-5; 7 bases are shared with TRBD1. J was trimmed by 5 bases and V by 1 base; bases with no gene match: 11. The V gene's germline CDR1 is SGHVT and CDR2 SQSDAQ. The CDR3 is 17 amino acids. The CDR3 loop reads CASSLGPGRGYDQPQHF. As DNA, the CDR3 is TGTGCCAGCAGCTTAGGCCCGGGCAGGGGGTATGATCAGCCCCAGCATTTT.

The rearrangement links TRBV4-3 to TRBJ2-1; TRBD2 matches 9 bases. V was clipped by 1 base and J by 0 bases; unmatched bases: 13. This CDR3 region has 20 residues. Germline CDR1 LGHNA, CDR2 YSLEER. The CDR3 here is CASSQVTGLAGPSSYNEQFF. The CDR3, as DNA: TGCGCCAGCAGCCAAGTAACAGGGCTAGCGGGGCCGAGCTCCTACAATGAGCAGTTCTTC.

The rearrangement joins TRBV18 to TRBJ2-5; tentatively, D is TRBD2 (5 bases). With 3 bases removed from V and 2 bases from J, the gap between germline ends came to 31 bases. Germline CDR1 is KGHSH and CDR2 is LQKENI. CDR3 length: 21 residues. CDR3 sequence reads: CASSPRLAKDTRSDQQETQYF. The CDR3 DNA reads as TGTGCCAGCTCACCCCGGCTAGCTAAGGATACCCGGTCCGACCAGCAAGAGACCCAGTACTTC.

CDR3 amino acids: CASSLGAGREQYF. CDR3 nucleotide sequence: TGTGCCAGCAGCTTAGGGGCTGGGCGCGAGCAGTACTTC. The chain couples TRBV7-9 to TRBJ2-7, with unresolved D. The ends were cut back, 1 base at V and 6 bases at J, with 10 bases in the middle. CDR1 SEHNR and CDR2 FQNEAQ come from the germline V gene (reference sequence). The CDR3 totals 13 residues.

The chain is built from TRBV14 and TRBJ1-2; a possible D gene is TRBD1 (5 bases). The V gene's germline CDR1 is SGHDN and CDR2 FVKESK. The CDR3 has 16 residues. Trimming took off 2 bases at V and 5 bases at J, with 18 bases between the two ends. CDR3 residues: CASSQSELAGHYGYTF. The CDR3 DNA sequence: TGTGCCAGCAGCCAATCAGAACTGGCAGGGCATTATGGCTACACCTTC. Supplemented by reference TRBV14 and TRBJ1-2, the full variable domain reads EAGVTQFPSHSVIEKGQTVTLRCDPISGHDNLYWYRRVMGKEIKFLLHFVKESKQDESGMPNNRFLAERTGGTYSTLKVQPAELEDSGVYFCASSQSELAGHYGYTFGSGTRLTVV.

The rearrangement uses TRBV27 and TRBJ2-7; D remains unclear. Germline CDR1 and CDR2: MNHEY and SMNVEV (reference sequence). This CDR3 comprises 13 residues. The V gene lost 5 bases and the J gene lost 7 bases, with 15 bases spanning the gap. The CDR3: CASSAQVGYEQYF. The CDR3 DNA reads TGTGCCAGCAGTGCGCAGGTTGGGTATGAGCAGTACTTC.

Comments on this clone: A junction boundary mismatches the germline segment, possibly from a read error. V gene TRBV12-5 combines with J gene TRBJ1-1; D may be TRBD1 (5 bases). The CDR3 totals 15 residues. The germline V gene encodes CDR1 LGHNT and CDR2 FRNRAP. The CDR3 is CDSGLVTEQNTEAFF. In DNA form, the CDR3 reads TGTGATAGTGGTTTGGTGACAGAGCAAAACACTGAAGCTTTCTTT. Full variable domain (rest looked up from reference TRBV12-5 and TRBJ1-1): DARVTQTPRHKVTEMGQEVTMRCQPILGHNTVFWYRQTMMQGLELLAYFRNRAPLDDSGMPKDRFSAEMPDATLATLKIQPSEPRDSAVYFCDSGLVTEQNTEAFFGQGTRLTVV.

The J gene is TRBJ1-2, the V gene TRBV6-5; 7 bases are shared with TRBD1. In germline, CDR1 is MNHEY, CDR2 SVGAGI. Losses at the gene ends were 6 bases for V and 4 bases for J; bases not matched to a gene: 5. The CDR3 is made up of 13 amino acids. The CDR3 region is CASSDRETYGYTF. The CDR3 region has the DNA TGTGCCAGCAGCGACAGGGAAACCTATGGCTACACCTTC.

The gene calls are TRBV19 and TRBJ1-4, with D unclear. Trimming removed 5 bases from V and 8 bases from J, with 12 bases in between. Germline V gives CDR1 LNHDA, CDR2 SQIVND (reference sequence). The CDR3 contains 13 residues. CDR3 amino acids: CASSSKLREKLFF. As DNA, the CDR3 is TGTGCCAGTAGTTCAAAACTAAGGGAAAAACTGTTTTTT.